These 32 T cell receptor beta chains came from one sample sequenced in a study of T-cell memory formation after mild COVID-19. Each CDR3 protein gets one entry after TCRdb re-called the 5' RACE reads with MiXCR. The sample yields roughly 120,000 distinct CDR3 sequences, approximately 15% seen once. The sequenced material came from PBMCs or a T cell subset sorted from them (not recorded which). The source is an adult woman who had mild COVID-19 (a few samples of this study predate the infection). Cell type and time point are not known.

This clonotype was observed a handful of times. The chain has TRBV18 and TRBJ1-1; no clear D. Per germline, CDR1 KGHSH and CDR2 LQKENI. CDR3 length: 11 residues. The V and J ends lost 5 bases and 1 base respectively, with 2 bases between them. This CDR3 reads CASSGNTEAFF. The CDR3 nucleotides are TGTGCCAGCTCAGGGAACACTGAAGCTTTCTTT.

The CDR3 DNA follows: TGCGCCAGCAGCTTGAGTGTGGGGGCCTATGGCTACACCTTC. This gives the protein CASSLSVGAYGYTF. This chain links TRBV5-1 with TRBJ1-2; maybe TRBD1 (6 bases). This CDR3 contains 14 residues. The germline V and J ends were trimmed by 1 base and 4 bases, with 11 bases remaining between them. CDR1 is SGHRS and CDR2 is YFSETQ in the germline V gene.

This clonotype was seen at least ten times. The genes are TRBV7-8 and TRBJ2-2; TRBD1 matches 8 bases. Germline V lookup: CDR1 SGHVS, CDR2 FQNEAQ. V dropped 5 bases and J dropped 8; count of bases not matched to a gene: 4. This CDR3 has 13 amino acids. CDR3 DNA: TGTGCCAGCAGCAGGGGACAGGCTGGGGAGCTGTTTTTT. Translating it yields CASSRGQAGELFF.

CDR3 DNA sequence: TGCGCCAGCAGCCGAGGGGGATCAGATACGCAGTATTTT. Protein product: CASSRGGSDTQYF. The gene calls are TRBV4-1 and TRBJ2-3; D may be TRBD1 (6 bases). Trimming left V 4 bases short and J 4 bases short, with 9 bases between. The CDR3 spans 13 residues. Per the germline V gene, CDR1 is MGHRA and CDR2 is YSYEKL.

This clonotype occurred a few times. V gene TRBV6-5 combines with J gene TRBJ2-2; unclear D gene. Germline V gives CDR1 MNHEY, CDR2 SVGAGI. Trimming removed 5 bases from V and 6 bases from J, with 10 bases in between. This CDR3 is 13 amino acids long. CDR3 sequence: CASSPRSAGELFF. The CDR3 DNA is TGTGCCAGCAGTCCTCGGTCGGCCGGGGAGCTGTTTTTT.

This clonotype showed up many times. This chain links TRBV10-3 with TRBJ1-2; D unclear. Germline CDR1 and CDR2: ENHRY and SYGVKD. CDR3 length: 13 residues. V was pared by 3 bases and J by 2 bases, with 7 bases between. CDR3 sequence reads: CAISDSGNYGYTF. CDR3 DNA sequence: TGTGCCATCAGTGATTCGGGGAACTATGGCTACACCTTC.

CDR3 in amino acids: CASSFLGEDEKLFF. The CDR3 DNA is TGTGCCAGCAGCTTCTTGGGAGAGGATGAAAAACTGTTTTTT. The rearrangement uses TRBV5-6 and TRBJ1-4; D is unclear. CDR1 and CDR2 from the germline V gene are SGHDT and YYEEEE. V lost 2 bases and J lost 6, with 11 bases in between. The CDR3 has 14 residues.

The CDR3 sequence: CASSVASGGSNEQFF. In DNA form, the CDR3 reads TGTGCCAGCAGCGTAGCTAGCGGAGGGAGCAATGAGCAGTTCTTC. This chain uses TRBV9 with TRBJ2-1; 7 bases map to TRBD2. In germline, CDR1 is SGDLS, CDR2 YYNGEE. Trimming at V came to 0 bases and at J to 6 bases, leaving 6 bases not matched to a gene. The CDR3 is 15 residues long.

The chain links TRBV19 to TRBJ2-3; D is ambiguous. CDR1 is LNHDA, CDR2 SQIVND, per germline (reference sequence). The CDR3 length is 11 residues. V dropped 9 bases and J dropped 0 bases, with 4 bases sitting between them. This chain's CDR3 is CASQSTDTQYF. CDR3 DNA: TGTGCCAGCCAAAGCACAGATACGCAGTATTTT.

The chain links TRBV7-3 to TRBJ2-5, with 7 bases that match TRBD1. CDR1 and CDR2 (germline): SGHTA, FQGTGA. V shed 0 bases, J shed 5 bases, and the junction held 3 bases outside the gene matches. The CDR3 is 14 residues long. CDR3 loop: CASSLTGGGETQYF. The CDR3 nucleotides are TGTGCCAGCAGCTTAACAGGGGGCGGTGAGACCCAGTACTTC.

The table lists this clonotype with a few counts. J is TRBJ2-1 and V is TRBV7-2, with D unresolved. V was shortened by 3 bases and J by 8 bases, with 5 bases between the two germline ends. Per germline, CDR1 SGHTA and CDR2 FQGNSA. The CDR3 has 11 amino acids. The CDR3 protein is CASSFLHEQFF. The CDR3 coding sequence is TGTGCCAGCAGCTTCCTCCATGAGCAGTTCTTC. Variable domain in full (rest from reference TRBV7-2 and TRBJ2-1): GAGVSQSPSNKVTEKGKDVELRCDPISGHTALYWYRQSLGQGLEFLIYFQGNSAPDKSGLPSDRFSAERTGGSVSTLTIQRTQQEDSAVYLCASSFLHEQFFGPGTRLTVL.

This clonotype was recorded at least ten times. The chain employs TRBV7-9 and TRBJ2-7; maybe TRBD1 (6 bases). Trimming took off 1 base at V and 1 base at J, with 14 bases between the two ends. The CDR3 has 16 residues. Germline CDR1 SEHNR, CDR2 FQNEAQ (reference sequence). CDR3 DNA sequence: TGTGCCAGCAGCTTAGAGGGAGACAGGAGGTCCTACGAGCAGTACTTC. This encodes CASSLEGDRRSYEQYF.

Only a few counts were recorded for this clonotype. V is TRBV9 and J is TRBJ2-3; 11 bases are a match to TRBD2. CDR1 is SGDLS and CDR2 is YYNGEE in the germline V gene. The CDR3 loop spans 17 amino acids. The trim removed 3 bases at V and 4 bases at J, leaving 10 bases unmatched. The CDR3, as DNA: TGTGCCAGCAGCGCTCGAGGTAGCGGGGGGGAAGCAGATACGCAGTATTTT. Protein: CASSARGSGGEADTQYF.

The chain has TRBV15 and TRBJ2-7, with TRBD1 matching 9 bases. Trimming at V came to 1 base and at J to 7 bases, leaving 8 bases not matched to a gene. Germline V lookup: CDR1 LNHNV, CDR2 YYDKDF (reference sequence). This CDR3 is built from 15 residues. The CDR3 is CATSRGGTGSLEQYF. The CDR3 DNA reads TGTGCCACCAGCAGAGGCGGGACAGGGAGTTTAGAGCAGTACTTC.

This clonotype has a handful of counts. The chain uses TRBV29-1 and TRBJ2-1, with D perhaps given as TRBD1 or TRBD2 (5 bases each). The CDR3 spans 12 residues. Germline V CDR1 and CDR2: SQVTM, ANQGSEA. V lost 7 bases and J 4 bases, leaving 11 bases between the germline ends. CDR3 sequence: CSGEGSYNEQFF. CDR3 DNA: TGCAGCGGAGAGGGGAGTTACAATGAGCAGTTCTTC.

V is TRBV25-1 and J is TRBJ2-7; D is unclear. Germline lookup yields CDR1 MGHDK and CDR2 SYGVNS. Trimming took off 8 bases at V and 2 bases at J, with 7 bases between the two ends. This CDR3 is built from 11 residues. The chain's CDR3 is CASGVAYEQYF. The CDR3 bases are TGTGCCAGCGGAGTGGCCTACGAGCAGTACTTC.

CDR3 amino acids: CASRGGTAGELFF. The CDR3 DNA sequence: TGTGCCAGCAGAGGCGGGACAGCTGGGGAGCTGTTTTTT. J is TRBJ2-2 and V is TRBV11-2, with D possibly matching TRBD1 (7 bases). The V end lost 6 bases, the J end lost 8 bases, and 13 bases lay between the germline ends. This CDR3 contains 13 residues. The germline V gene has CDR1 SGHAT and CDR2 FQNNGV.

J is TRBJ2-7 and V is TRBV3-1; D is ambiguous. Trimming took off 1 base at V and 4 bases at J, with 11 bases between the two ends. Germline lookup yields CDR1 LGHDT and CDR2 YNNKEL (reference sequence). The CDR3 runs 14 residues. The CDR3 DNA reads as TGTGCCAGCAGCCAAGTCGGTAGTTGGTACGAGCAGTACTTC. It translates to CASSQVGSWYEQYF.

In this sample, this clonotype turned up a few times. CDR3 residues: CASSLRGSKDNEQFF. In DNA form, the CDR3 reads TGTGCCAGCAGCTTACGCGGGAGCAAGGACAATGAGCAGTTCTTC. The V gene is TRBV7-9, the J gene TRBJ2-1, with 7 bases aligning to TRBD2. Germline-derived CDR1 and CDR2 are SEHNR and FQNEAQ (reference sequence). Trimming cost V 2 bases and J 5 bases; bases outside gene matches: 6. The CDR3 is made up of 15 amino acids.

This clonotype was detected only a few times. This rearrangement joins TRBV5-4 to TRBJ2-7; 7 bases align to TRBD2. With 2 bases clipped from V and 3 bases from J, the junction kept 11 bases outside the gene matches. This CDR3 is 16 amino acids long. The germline CDR1 and CDR2 sequences are SGHNT and YYREEE (reference sequence). CDR3 residues: CASSLHGPGGIYEQYF. CDR3 nucleotide sequence: TGTGCCAGCAGCTTACATGGCCCGGGAGGAATCTACGAGCAGTACTTC.

This clonotype was counted a few times. V gene TRBV20-1 combines with J gene TRBJ2-7; D may be TRBD1 or TRBD2 (6 bases each). The V end lost 5 bases, the J end lost 2 bases, and 10 bases lay between the germline ends. Germline V lookup: CDR1 DFQATT, CDR2 SNEGSKA (reference sequence). The CDR3 has 12 amino acids. The CDR3 is CSAVGGTYEQYF. Here the CDR3 DNA reads TGCAGTGCTGTAGGGGGGACCTACGAGCAGTACTTC.

The CDR3 sequence: CASSLEQGPKPQHF. For the CDR3, the DNA is TGTGCCAGCAGCTTGGAACAGGGACCGAAGCCCCAGCATTTT. The rearrangement links TRBV5-4 to TRBJ1-5, with D perhaps matching TRBD1 (6 bases). The length of the CDR3 is 14 residues. The V gene lost 0 bases and the J gene lost 8 bases, with 12 bases spanning the gap. The germline CDR1 and CDR2 sequences are SGHNT and YYREEE (reference sequence).

The V call is TRBV7-9, the J call TRBJ2-1; 12 nucleotides align to TRBD1. V shed 4 bases and J 0 bases; nucleotides not matched to a gene: 10. Germline V gene data show CDR1 as SEHNR and CDR2 as FQNEAQ (reference sequence). CDR3 length: 19 residues. The CDR3 spells CASSSGQGANFASYNEQFF. The CDR3 nucleotides read TGTGCCAGCAGCTCGGGACAGGGGGCGAACTTTGCCTCCTACAATGAGCAGTTCTTC.

J is TRBJ2-3 and V is TRBV6-2 or TRBV6-3, with TRBD2 matching 15 bases. Germline lookup yields CDR1 MNHEY and CDR2 SVGEGT. The CDR3 runs to 17 residues. The V gene end was trimmed by 2 bases and the J gene end by 7 bases; junction bases not matched to a gene: 7. The CDR3 is CASSYVGLAGGRNTQYF. The CDR3 nucleotides are TGTGCCAGCAGTTACGTCGGACTAGCGGGGGGGAGGAATACGCAGTATTTT.

This clonotype was recorded a few times. The chain recombines TRBV11-2 with TRBJ2-3; either TRBD1 or TRBD2 may fit D (5 bases each). Deletions cut 0 bases from V and 2 bases from J, with 9 bases between. This CDR3 contains 15 residues. Germline loops: CDR1 SGHAT, CDR2 FQNNGV. CDR3 amino acids: CASSLEGDVTDTQYF. The CDR3 nucleotides are TGTGCCAGCAGCTTAGAAGGGGACGTCACAGATACGCAGTATTTT.

The rearrangement links TRBV20-1 to TRBJ1-1; 8 bases match TRBD1. This CDR3 region has 15 residues. Germline V gene lookup returns CDR1 DFQATT and CDR2 SNEGSKA (reference sequence). In DNA, the CDR3 is TGCGGGATTACAGGGGGGGGGCGATCGAACACTGAAGCTTTCTTT. As protein: CGITGGGRSNTEAFF.

The chain employs TRBV9 and TRBJ1-5, with 7 positions matching TRBD1. V shed 0 bases, J shed 5 bases, and the junction held 5 bases outside the gene matches. Germline-derived CDR1 and CDR2 are SGDLS and YYNGEE. The CDR3 has 15 residues. The CDR3 spells CASSVATGTDQPQHF. DNA of the CDR3: TGTGCCAGCAGCGTAGCGACAGGGACGGATCAGCCCCAGCATTTT.

This clonotype has a count of ten or more. The chain couples TRBV30 to TRBJ2-6, with D possibly being TRBD1 or TRBD2 (5 bases each). Germline CDR1 and CDR2: GTSNPN and SVGIG (reference sequence). The CDR3 covers 14 residues. V lost 2 bases to trimming and J lost 3 bases, with 8 bases between them. CDR3: CAWSRDHGANVLTF. CDR3 coding DNA: TGTGCCTGGAGTCGGGACCATGGGGCCAACGTCCTGACTTTC.

This clonotype was observed a few times. V usage is TRBV20-1 and J usage is TRBJ2-7; D remains unclear. The CDR3 loop spans 14 amino acids. Germline V gene sequence: CDR1 DFQATT, CDR2 SNEGSKA (reference sequence). Trimming left V 1 base short and J 0 bases short, with 10 bases between. Here the CDR3 DNA reads TGCAGTGCTAGAGTGCACACAAGCTCCTACGAGCAGTACTTC. Its protein product is CSARVHTSSYEQYF.

The rearrangement joins TRBV6-1 to TRBJ2-5, with TRBD1 identical over 7 bases. Germline CDR1 reads MNHNS; CDR2 reads SASEGT. Trimming cost V 3 bases and J 3 bases; bases outside gene matches: 4. The CDR3 length is 14 residues. The CDR3 DNA is TGTGCCAGCAGTGAGGGACAGCGGAAAGAGACCCAGTACTTC. This sequence encodes CASSEGQRKETQYF.

This clonotype came up many times. V is TRBV5-1 and J is TRBJ1-2, with D perhaps matching TRBD1 (6 bases). Germline V gene data show CDR1 as SGHRS and CDR2 as YFSETQ. The ends were cut back, 0 bases at V and 4 bases at J, with 13 bases in the middle. CDR3 length: 15 amino acids. The CDR3 loop is CASSLGTEFLYGYTF. As DNA, the CDR3 is TGCGCCAGCAGCTTGGGGACAGAGTTCCTCTATGGCTACACCTTC.

This clonotype was observed a handful of times. The rearrangement uses TRBV14 and TRBJ2-1; D remains unclear. Germline CDR1 and CDR2: SGHDN and FVKESK. With 0 bases removed from V and 0 bases from J, the gap between germline ends came to 9 bases. This CDR3 has 16 residues. The CDR3 loop reads CASSQEVGVSYNEQFF. Written as DNA, the CDR3 is TGTGCCAGCAGCCAAGAAGTTGGAGTCTCCTACAATGAGCAGTTCTTC. The full variable domain, in which reference TRBV14 and TRBJ2-1 provide the parts outside the CDR3, is EAGVTQFPSHSVIEKGQTVTLRCDPISGHDNLYWYRRVMGKEIKFLLHFVKESKQDESGMPNNRFLAERTGGTYSTLKVQPAELEDSGVYFCASSQEVGVSYNEQFFGPGTRLTVL.